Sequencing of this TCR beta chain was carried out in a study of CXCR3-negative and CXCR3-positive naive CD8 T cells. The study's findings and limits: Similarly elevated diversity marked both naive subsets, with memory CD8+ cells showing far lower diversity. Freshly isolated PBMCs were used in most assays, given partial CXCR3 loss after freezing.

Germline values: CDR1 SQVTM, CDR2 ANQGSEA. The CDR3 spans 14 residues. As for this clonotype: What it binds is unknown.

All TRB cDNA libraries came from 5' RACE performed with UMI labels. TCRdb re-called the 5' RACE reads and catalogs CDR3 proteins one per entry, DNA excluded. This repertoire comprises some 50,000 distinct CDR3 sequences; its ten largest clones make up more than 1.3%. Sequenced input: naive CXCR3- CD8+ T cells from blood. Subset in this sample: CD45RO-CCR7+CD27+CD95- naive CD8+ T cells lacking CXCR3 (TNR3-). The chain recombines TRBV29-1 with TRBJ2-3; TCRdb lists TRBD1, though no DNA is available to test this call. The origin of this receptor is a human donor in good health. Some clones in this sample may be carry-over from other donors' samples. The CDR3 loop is CSVEEASGGATQYF.